Shown below are 2 T cell receptor beta chains from a single sample sequenced in a study of blood T cell repertoires in COVID-19. Sequencing used immunoSEQ multiplex PCR; TCRdb keeps in-frame clones, though not all of them. The sample records roughly 400,000 clones, about nine tenths being singletons. Source material: PBMCs or T cells enriched from blood (not recorded which). The receptors here all came from a man aged 18 to 35 who had recovered from COVID-19.

The V and J genes are TRBV3-1 (or the pseudogene TRBV3-2) and TRBJ1-3; the D gene is possibly TRBD1 (6 bases). Germline V gene sequence: CDR1 LGHDT, CDR2 YNNKEL (reference sequence). Deletions cut 3 bases from V and 6 bases from J, with 18 bases between. The length of the CDR3 is 16 residues. The CDR3 protein is CASSQEVVQGKNTIYF. The CDR3 nucleotides are TGTGCCAGCAGCCAGGAGGTAGTACAGGGCAAAAACACCATATATTTT.

The chain recombines TRBV5-6 with TRBJ2-5, with D possibly being TRBD2 (5 bases). In germline, CDR1 is SGHDT, CDR2 YYEEEE. This CDR3 region has 15 residues. V was cut by 4 bases and J by 3 bases, with 16 bases left in between. Here the CDR3 DNA reads TGTGCCAGCAGCCGGGAAGGGCCAGGAAAAGAGACCCAGTACTTC. This gives the protein CASSREGPGKETQYF.